These 32 T cell receptor beta chains came from one sample sequenced in a study of blood T cell repertoires in COVID-19. Generated by immunoSEQ multiplex PCR, the TCRdb table keeps only in-frame clones and is missing some. Seen here are 400,000 to 500,000 clones, roughly 90% observed once, and the top ten hold 1.4% to 1.5%. Sequencing was carried out using PBMCs or T cells enriched from blood (not recorded which). These receptors were obtained from a woman between 18 and 29 years old who had been exposed to COVID-19.

The rearrangement uses TRBV11-2 and TRBJ2-7; 8 bases are shared with TRBD1. CDR1 SGHAT and CDR2 FQNNGV come from the germline V gene. After removal of 5 bases from V and 3 bases from J, the junction contained 3 bases not matched to a gene. CDR3 length equals 13 residues. CDR3 nucleotides: TGTGCCAGCAGCCCGGGACAGGTCTACGAGCAGTACTTC. Translated: CASSPGQVYEQYF.

The genes are TRBV6-4 and TRBJ2-3; 10 nucleotides agree with TRBD2. Losses at the gene ends were 0 bases for V and 0 bases for J; bases not matched to a gene: 0. The CDR3 is made up of 16 amino acids. Germline lookup yields CDR1 MRHNA and CDR2 SNTAGT. CDR3 amino acids: CASSDSTSGSTDTQYF. CDR3 sequence (DNA): TGTGCCAGCAGTGACTCGACTAGCGGGAGCACAGATACGCAGTATTTT.

The V call is TRBV5-1, the J call TRBJ1-2, with D perhaps TRBD1 (5 bases). CDR1 is SGHRS, CDR2 YFSETQ, per germline. Trimming took off 3 bases at V and 4 bases at J, with 10 bases between the two ends. The CDR3 totals 13 residues. CDR3 nucleotide sequence: TGCGCCAGCAGCTGGGGGGAAGGCTATGGCTACACCTTC. Translating it yields CASSWGEGYGYTF. The whole variable domain, filled in from reference TRBV5-1 and TRBJ1-2, reads KAGVTQTPRYLIKTRGQQVTLSCSPISGHRSVSWYQQTPGQGLQFLFEYFSETQRNKGNFPGRFSGRQFSNSRSEMNVSTLELGDSALYLCASSWGEGYGYTFGSGTRLTVV.

The CDR3 protein is CASSWGTGRGQNTEAFF. CDR3 coding DNA: TGTGCCAGCAGTTGGGGGACAGGTCGCGGGCAGAACACTGAAGCTTTCTTT. J is TRBJ1-1 and V is TRBV27, with 8 bases identical to TRBD1. The CDR3 runs 17 residues. Unmatched junction bases numbered 11, after V lost 4 bases and J lost 1 base. CDR1 MNHEY and CDR2 SMNVEV come from the germline V gene (reference sequence).

This chain joins TRBV28 and TRBJ1-1, with D possibly matching TRBD1 (5 bases). The CDR3 is made up of 14 amino acids. Trimming cost V 1 base and J 5 bases, with 11 bases left between them. Germline V gene lookup returns CDR1 MDHEN and CDR2 SYDVKM. CDR3 sequence (DNA): TGTGCCAGCAGTTTATTGGGGCCGGGTACTGAAGCTTTCTTT. Amino acids: CASSLLGPGTEAFF.

The chain joins TRBV18 to TRBJ2-1; TRBD2 aligns across 14 bases. The CDR3 has 15 residues. Germline CDR1 and CDR2: KGHSH and LQKENI. The ends lost 3 bases at V and 10 bases at J; junction bases unmatched: 5. CDR3 DNA: TGTGCCAGCTCACCGACTAGCGGGAGGGCCGGGGAGCAGTTCTTC. As protein: CASSPTSGRAGEQFF.

The V gene is TRBV7-8, the J gene TRBJ2-5; 7 bases agree with TRBD1. The CDR3 runs to 15 residues. V shed 3 bases and J 4 bases; nucleotides not matched to a gene: 8. Germline CDR1 reads SGHVS; CDR2 reads FQNEAQ. CDR3 sequence reads: CASSLEQGGRETQYF. CDR3 DNA: TGTGCCAGCAGCTTGGAACAAGGGGGCAGAGAGACCCAGTACTTC.

The genes are TRBV28 and TRBJ2-3; D is uncertain. The CDR3 consists of 11 residues. V shed 6 bases and J shed 7 bases, with 8 bases lying between them. CDR1 and CDR2 (germline): MDHEN, SYDVKM. The CDR3 DNA reads TGTGCCAGCAGCCTATCCTATACGCAGTATTTT. Amino acid sequence: CASSLSYTQYF.

Remarks on this clone: The same CDR3 can be traced to other DNA sequences in this sample. This chain joins TRBV18 and TRBJ2-7; 8 nucleotides agree with TRBD1. Germline CDR1 KGHSH, CDR2 LQKENI. The CDR3 contains 14 residues. The ends lost 6 bases at V and 2 bases at J; junction bases unmatched: 6. For the CDR3, the DNA is TGTGCCAGCTCCCTCGGACAGGGTGCCTACGAGCAGTACTTC. Its translation is CASSLGQGAYEQYF.

The J gene is TRBJ2-5, the V gene TRBV9; maybe TRBD1 (5 bases). Trimming removed 2 bases from V and 2 bases from J, with 19 bases in between. The CDR3 sequence is 17 residues long. The germline gives CDR1 SGDLS, CDR2 YYNGEE. The CDR3: CASSVTANRRSQETQYF. DNA for the CDR3: TGTGCCAGCAGCGTCACCGCGAACAGGAGATCACAAGAGACCCAGTACTTC.

This clone was observed a handful of times. The chain couples TRBV29-1 to TRBJ2-4; TRBD1 matches 7 bases. CDR1 is SQVTM, CDR2 ANQGSEA, per germline. CDR3 length: 14 residues. V trimming: 7 bases; J trimming: 0 bases; junction bases outside the gene matches: 6. CDR3 in amino acids: CSATGELAKNIQYF. The CDR3, as DNA: TGCAGCGCAACAGGGGAACTAGCCAAAAACATTCAGTACTTC.

This rearrangement joins TRBV6-5 to TRBJ2-2, with 8 bases identical to TRBD2. The CDR3 contains 16 residues. Trimming cost V 0 bases and J 4 bases; bases outside gene matches: 4. Per germline, CDR1 MNHEY and CDR2 SVGAGI. The CDR3 DNA sequence: TGTGCCAGCAGTTACTCTAGCGGGGTAGTCACCGGGGAGCTGTTTTTT. This translates into CASSYSSGVVTGELFF.

The chain is built from TRBV9 and TRBJ2-7; 10 positions agree with TRBD2. The CDR3 loop spans 15 amino acids. V gave up 4 bases and J gave up 3 bases; unmatched junction bases: 7. CDR1 and CDR2 from the germline V gene are SGDLS and YYNGEE. The CDR3 DNA is TGTGCCAGCAGCCTTAGCGGGGGGCCTTTCTACGAGCAGTACTTC. Protein: CASSLSGGPFYEQYF.

The V gene is TRBV4-1, the J gene TRBJ1-2; TRBD1 agrees at 11 bases. Germline V gene data show CDR1 as MGHRA and CDR2 as YSYEKL. V dropped 1 base and J dropped 8; count of bases not matched to a gene: 12. The CDR3 is made up of 17 amino acids. The CDR3, as DNA: TGCGCCAGCAGCCAAGCCGGAACCGGGACAGGGGGGACGGGCTACACCTTC. Translation: CASSQAGTGTGGTGYTF.

This clone was seen once. The chain employs TRBV10-3 and TRBJ2-7; perhaps TRBD2 as D (5 bases). This CDR3 spans 13 amino acids. The germline V and J ends were trimmed by 10 bases and 4 bases, with 17 bases remaining between them. Germline V lookup: CDR1 ENHRY, CDR2 SYGVKD. The CDR3 DNA reads as TGTGCCACCCACGTGGCCCCGGGGTACGAGCAGTACTTC. It encodes CATHVAPGYEQYF.

V and J are TRBV4-2 and TRBJ1-6; D remains ambiguous. V was pared by 1 base and J by 6 bases, with 7 bases between. Germline V gives CDR1 LGHNA, CDR2 YNFKEQ. The CDR3 loop spans 14 amino acids. CDR3 amino acids: CASSQAQVNSPLHF. In nucleotides, the CDR3 is TGTGCCAGCAGCCAAGCGCAGGTTAATTCACCCCTCCACTTT.

The chain has TRBV18 and TRBJ1-1, with TRBD1 matching over 7 bases. The V and J ends lost 3 bases and 1 base, in that order; junction bases with no gene match: 5. CDR1 and CDR2 from the germline V gene are KGHSH and LQKENI. The CDR3 sequence is 15 residues long. The CDR3 DNA sequence: TGTGCCAGCTCACCCCGGACAGGTTCGAACACTGAAGCTTTCTTT. This codes for CASSPRTGSNTEAFF.

This sequence joins TRBV11-2 and TRBJ2-3, with TRBD2 matching over 16 bases. V shed 0 bases and J 5 bases; nucleotides not matched to a gene: 5. The CDR3 has 18 amino acids. Germline V CDR1 and CDR2: SGHAT, FQNNGV. This CDR3 reads CASSLEGTSGGALDTQYF. The DNA for the CDR3 is TGTGCCAGCAGCTTAGAAGGGACTAGCGGGGGGGCTTTAGATACGCAGTATTTT. Based on the CDR3 plus reference TRBV11-2 and TRBJ2-3, the full variable domain is EAGVAQSPRYKIIEKRQSVAFWCNPISGHATLYWYQQILGQGPKLLIQFQNNGVVDDSQLPKDRFSAERLKGVDSTLKIQPAKLEDSAVYLCASSLEGTSGGALDTQYFGPGTRLTVL.

The CDR3 DNA follows: TGTGCCAGCTCCCGCGGGACAGGGGTCCCCTACGAGCAGTACTTC. Translation: CASSRGTGVPYEQYF. V is TRBV18 and J is TRBJ2-7; 10 nucleotides line up with TRBD1. With V trimmed by 6 bases and J by 2 bases, 7 bases remained unmatched. CDR3 length: 15 amino acids. Germline V gene sequence: CDR1 KGHSH, CDR2 LQKENI. Using reference TRBV18 and TRBJ2-7 for the parts outside the CDR3, the full variable domain is NAGVMQNPRHLVRRRGQEARLRCSPMKGHSHVYWYRQLPEEGLKFMVYLQKENIIDESGMPKERFSAEFPKEGPSILRIQQVVRGDSAAYFCASSRGTGVPYEQYFGPGTRLTVT.

The gene calls are TRBV5-1 and TRBJ1-1, with D uncertain. The CDR3 is made up of 16 amino acids. V was trimmed by 4 bases and J by 3 bases, leaving 19 bases between them. Per the germline V gene, CDR1 is SGHRS and CDR2 is YFSETQ. CDR3 amino acids: CASSVGVRGADTEAFF. DNA for the CDR3: TGCGCCAGCAGCGTTGGGGTGCGGGGAGCGGACACTGAAGCTTTCTTT.

The chain combines TRBV7-9 with TRBJ2-5; 7 positions match TRBD1. Germline lookup yields CDR1 SEHNR and CDR2 FQNEAQ (reference sequence). This CDR3 has 14 amino acids. Germline trimming cut 0 bases from V and 6 bases from J; bases unmatched to any gene: 4. CDR3 in amino acids: CASSLADRVQTQYF. The CDR3 coding sequence is TGTGCCAGCAGCTTAGCTGACAGGGTGCAGACCCAGTACTTC.

The DNA of the CDR3 is TGTGCCAGCAGTTTAAGCGGGACACCCAGCACAGATACGCAGTATTTT. Translating gives CASSLSGTPSTDTQYF. This chain joins TRBV27 and TRBJ2-3; maybe TRBD2 (7 bases). Trimming left V 2 bases short and J 0 bases short, with 12 bases between. Germline loops: CDR1 MNHEY, CDR2 SMNVEV (reference sequence). The CDR3 consists of 16 residues.

Ten or more counts support this clone. This chain uses TRBV7-8 with TRBJ1-6, with D unresolved. CDR3 length: 13 residues. The V end lost 2 bases, the J end lost 5 bases, and 4 bases lay between the germline ends. Germline V gives CDR1 SGHVS, CDR2 FQNEAQ. CDR3 nucleotide sequence: TGTGCCAGCAGCTTACAAAATAATTCACCCCTCCACTTT. Its translation: CASSLQNNSPLHF.

The V call is TRBV7-9, the J call TRBJ2-1; 8 bases line up with TRBD1. Unmatched junction bases numbered 6, after V lost 2 bases and J lost 6 bases. Germline CDR1 SEHNR, CDR2 FQNEAQ (reference sequence). The CDR3 loop spans 15 amino acids. The chain's CDR3 is CASSLMTGVGNEQFF. CDR3 sequence (DNA): TGTGCCAGCAGCTTAATGACAGGGGTTGGCAATGAGCAGTTCTTC.

The CDR3 DNA reads as TGTGCCAGCATTACTAACACTGAAGCTTTCTTT. Its protein product is CASITNTEAFF. This chain connects TRBV28 to TRBJ1-1, with D hard to call. Germline assignment: CDR1 MDHEN and CDR2 SYDVKM. Deletions cut 7 bases from V and 2 bases from J, with 5 bases between. The CDR3 extends over 11 amino acids.

A few counts support this clone. Other DNA sequences in this sample translate to the same CDR3. V and J are TRBV7-9 and TRBJ2-1; D is unresolved. CDR1 SEHNR and CDR2 FQNEAQ come from the germline V gene (reference sequence). There are 12 residues in the CDR3. The V end was cut by 0 bases, the J end by 8 bases, with 5 bases between. The CDR3 region is CASSLARDEQFF. CDR3 DNA: TGTGCCAGCAGCTTAGCTCGGGATGAGCAGTTCTTC.

The chain uses TRBV27 and TRBJ2-3; unclear D gene. This CDR3 has 15 amino acids. Trimming took 0 bases from V and 0 from J, leaving 7 bases between them. Germline V CDR1 and CDR2: MNHEY, SMNVEV (reference sequence). The chain's CDR3 is CASSLSVTSTDTQYF. In nucleotides, the CDR3 is TGTGCCAGCAGTTTATCGGTGACTAGCACAGATACGCAGTATTTT.

The chain has TRBV11-3 and TRBJ2-1; 8 bases map to TRBD2. V lost 0 bases and J lost 2; bases outside the gene matches: 3. CDR3 length: 16 residues. In germline, CDR1 is SGHNT, CDR2 YENEEA. This CDR3 is CASSLEGLVAYNEQFF. The CDR3 nucleotides are TGTGCCAGCAGCTTAGAGGGACTAGTAGCCTACAATGAGCAGTTCTTC.

CDR3 DNA: TGTGCCAGCAGTGAGGGGGGAACTAGCACAGATACGCAGTATTTT. Encoded protein: CASSEGGTSTDTQYF. The chain is built from TRBV2 and TRBJ2-3; tentatively, D is TRBD2 (6 bases). Between the trimmed V and J ends, which lost 3 bases and 0 bases, there was a span of 10 bases. In germline, CDR1 is SNHLY, CDR2 FYNNEI. This CDR3 is 15 amino acids long.

The V and J genes are TRBV28 and TRBJ1-4; 9 bases map to TRBD1. Germline CDR1 is MDHEN and CDR2 is SYDVKM. The J segment lost 6 bases and the V segment lost 7 bases, leaving 6 bases of the junction unmatched. The CDR3 consists of 14 residues. CDR3 residues: CASTNRGRDEKLFF. The CDR3 DNA is TGTGCCAGCACAAACAGGGGGCGGGATGAAAAACTGTTTTTT. Using reference TRBV28 and TRBJ1-4 for the parts outside the CDR3, the full variable domain is DVKVTQSSRYLVKRTGEKVFLECVQDMDHENMFWYRQDPGLGLRLIYFSYDVKMKEKGDIPEGYSVSREKKERFSLILESASTNQTSMYLCASTNRGRDEKLFFGSGTQLSVL.

About this clone: Other DNA sequences in this specimen translate into the identical CDR3. The chain uses TRBV28 and TRBJ1-6; 7 positions match TRBD1. Trimming took 8 bases from V and 4 from J; bases not matched to a gene: 2. Germline lookup yields CDR1 MDHEN and CDR2 SYDVKM. The CDR3 is 13 residues long. CDR3 in DNA: TGTGCCAGCCTGGGACAGTATAATTCACCCCTCCACTTT. Its translation is CASLGQYNSPLHF.

The chain couples TRBV2 to TRBJ2-5, with a weak D call TRBD2 (6 bases). The CDR3 spans 16 residues. V lost 8 bases, J lost 4 bases, and 23 bases lay in between. Germline CDR1 reads SNHLY; CDR2 reads FYNNEI. The chain's CDR3 is CASLALPQKEGETQYF. The CDR3 DNA sequence: TGTGCCAGCTTGGCCCTCCCTCAAAAGGAGGGAGAGACCCAGTACTTC.